This T cell receptor (beta chain) was sequenced in a study of T cells in Graves' hyperthyroidism and ophthalmopathy. The V gene's germline CDR1 is GTSNPN and CDR2 SVGIG (reference sequence). CDR3 length: 10 amino acids. With 3 bases removed from V and 7 bases from J, the gap between germline ends came to 7 bases. RNA transcripts yielded amplified TCR beta CDR3 regions. The HTBI set primed first-round TCR CDR3 RT-PCR. TCRdb re-called the multiplex PCR reads with MiXCR, one entry per CDR3 protein. The sample lists a few hundred thousand distinct CDR3 sequences; more than 14% were seen once. The TCR was taken from a woman aged 40 to 50 with Graves' hyperthyroidism that later progressed to Graves' ophthalmopathy. This chain links TRBV30 with TRBJ2-7; D unresolved. Sample: blood. The CDR3 loop is CAWSHNEQYF. The CDR3 nucleotides read TGTGCCTGGAGCCACAATGAGCAGTACTTC.